A single sample gave rise to the 12 T cell receptor beta chains below, sequenced in a study of T cells in Graves' hyperthyroidism and ophthalmopathy. RNA transcripts served as the template for amplifying TCR beta CDR3 regions. First-round RT-PCR with HTBI primers amplified the TCR CDR3 region. TCRdb ran MiXCR on the multiplex PCR reads and lists one entry per CDR3 protein. The profile covers about 260,000 distinct CDR3 sequences, with over 20% appearing a single time and 64% taken by the ten largest. The specimen was blood. These receptor sequences come from a man aged 25 to 40 with Graves' ophthalmopathy.

This clonotype has a count of ten or more. This chain joins TRBV13 and TRBJ2-7, with D tentatively TRBD1 or TRBD2 (5 bases each). There are 15 residues in the CDR3. CDR1 is PRHDT and CDR2 is FYEKMQ in the germline V gene (reference sequence). Trimming stripped 2 bases from V and 4 bases from J, with 15 bases between. The CDR3 DNA is TGTGCCAGCAGCTTATCAAGGGACGGATCGTACGAGCAGTACTTC. It translates to CASSLSRDGSYEQYF.

This clonotype was seen more than once but under ten times. The chain couples TRBV19 to TRBJ2-1, with TRBD1 as a possible D gene (6 bases). The germline V gene encodes CDR1 LNHDA and CDR2 SQIVND (reference sequence). The CDR3 covers 15 residues. Between the trimmed V and J ends, which lost 2 bases and 5 bases, there was a span of 13 bases. DNA of the CDR3: TGTGCCAGTAGTATAATGGCAGGGGTGGACAATGAGCAGTTCTTC. It yields the protein CASSIMAGVDNEQFF.

The chain employs TRBV19 and TRBJ2-1, with 9 bases that match TRBD1. Trimming took 4 bases from V and 11 from J; bases not matched to a gene: 6. The CDR3 spans 13 residues. CDR1 is LNHDA and CDR2 is SQIVND in the germline V gene (reference sequence). CDR3 DNA: TGTGCCAGTAGTACCACAGGGGGCGTAAAGCAGTTCTTC. It encodes CASSTTGGVKQFF.

V gene TRBV20-1 combines with J gene TRBJ2-7, with TRBD2 matching over 11 bases. The germline V gene has CDR1 DFQATT and CDR2 SNEGSKA (reference sequence). J gave up 5 bases and V 4 bases, and 4 bases lay outside the gene matches. CDR3 length equals 13 residues. The CDR3 DNA reads TGCAGTGCTAAGACTAGCGGGACCGACGAGCAGTACTTC. It is translated as CSAKTSGTDEQYF.

This clonotype was seen at least ten times. The chain employs TRBV28 and TRBJ2-5; D is unresolved. This CDR3 spans 14 amino acids. The germline V gene has CDR1 MDHEN and CDR2 SYDVKM. V gave up 5 bases and J gave up 5 bases, with 15 bases separating them. In nucleotides, the CDR3 is TGTGCCAGCAGTCCGACTGGTTCCAAGGAGACCCAGTACTTC. Protein sequence: CASSPTGSKETQYF.

This clonotype was detected a few times. The chain is built from TRBV20-1 and TRBJ2-4; weak D call: TRBD2 (7 bases). The CDR3 covers 13 residues. Germline CDR1 is DFQATT and CDR2 is SNEGSKA (reference sequence). Trimming took off 3 bases at V and 6 bases at J, with 12 bases between the two ends. Here the CDR3 DNA reads TGCAGTGCTAGTTCGGGGGGCGGAAACATTCAGTACTTC. Translating it yields CSASSGGGNIQYF.

This clonotype was detected only a few times. This rearrangement joins TRBV18 to TRBJ1-5; 7 bases match TRBD1. V was pared by 2 bases and J by 1 base, with 5 bases of the junction left unmatched. The CDR3 has 16 amino acids. CDR1 and CDR2 (germline): KGHSH, LQKENI. The DNA of the CDR3 is TGTGCCAGCTCACCAGAGACAGGGAGAAGCAATCAGCCCCAGCATTTT. Translation: CASSPETGRSNQPQHF.

The chain is built from TRBV29-1 and TRBJ2-2, with 7 bases lining up with TRBD1. The CDR3 has 16 amino acids. V dropped 4 bases and J dropped 1; count of bases not matched to a gene: 9. In germline, CDR1 is SQVTM, CDR2 ANQGSEA. CDR3 bases: TGCAGCGTTGTTTCAGACAGGGCAGGGAACACCGGGGAGCTGTTTTTT. Translating gives CSVVSDRAGNTGELFF.

This clonotype was observed a few times. The CDR3 nucleotides read TGTGCCAGCCTCGGGGGGGGACAGGGGGCTTTATTGAACACCGGGGAGCTGTTTTTT. This gives the protein CASLGGGQGALLNTGELFF. The chain joins TRBV12-3 or TRBV12-4 to TRBJ2-2; 12 nucleotides match TRBD1. This CDR3 has 19 residues. Unmatched junction bases numbered 14, after V lost 8 bases and J lost 1 base.

This chain uses TRBV30 with TRBJ2-3; TRBD1 might be the D (6 bases). The CDR3 has 13 amino acids. CDR1 and CDR2 from the germline V gene are GTSNPN and SVGIG (reference sequence). V was cut by 6 bases and J by 0 bases, with 10 bases left in between. CDR3: CACTGQSTDTQYF. In DNA form, the CDR3 reads TGTGCCTGTACAGGGCAGAGCACAGATACGCAGTATTTT.

The gene calls are TRBV28 and TRBJ1-2; D uncertain. Trimming shortened V by 5 bases and J by 4 bases, and 8 bases separated the two germline ends. The CDR3 runs to 12 residues. Per germline, CDR1 MDHEN and CDR2 SYDVKM. The CDR3 sequence: CASSPWTYGYTF. The CDR3 nucleotides read TGTGCCAGCAGTCCCTGGACCTATGGCTACACCTTC.

In DNA form, the CDR3 reads TGTGCCAGCAGTTTGACAGGACGGCCCCAGCATTTT. Amino acid sequence: CASSLTGRPQHF. The V gene is TRBV28, the J gene TRBJ1-5; tentative D call: TRBD1 (6 bases). Germline CDR1 is MDHEN and CDR2 is SYDVKM. CDR3 length equals 12 residues. V shed 3 bases and J shed 9 bases, with 9 bases lying between them.